The 18 T cell receptor beta chains below were found in one sample sequenced in a study of blood T cell repertoires in COVID-19. Some clones are missing from TCRdb's copy, which holds only in-frame ones; the method was immunoSEQ multiplex PCR. The sample has 200,000 to 300,000 clones, almost 85% seen once; the top ten hold 9.1%. Input material: PBMCs or T cells enriched from blood (not recorded which). These receptors were obtained from a woman aged 50 to 65 with acute COVID-19.

This chain connects TRBV7-8 to TRBJ2-2; 7 bases match TRBD1. The length of the CDR3 is 16 residues. CDR1 and CDR2 from the germline V gene are SGHVS and FQNEAQ. Trimming took 5 bases from V and 1 from J; bases not matched to a gene: 7. The CDR3 sequence is CASSPRDRLNTGELFF. The DNA of the CDR3 is TGTGCCAGCAGCCCGAGGGACAGACTGAACACCGGGGAGCTGTTTTTT.

The chain has TRBV7-9 and TRBJ2-7; perhaps TRBD2 as D (5 bases). The V gene's germline CDR1 is SEHNR and CDR2 FQNEAQ (reference sequence). The V end was cut by 8 bases, the J end by 0 bases, with 14 bases between. The CDR3 sequence is 14 residues long. The CDR3 spells CASRGPASSYEQYF. In DNA, the CDR3 is TGTGCCAGCCGCGGGCCAGCAAGCTCCTACGAGCAGTACTTC.

This clone was found a few times. The CDR3 DNA sequence: TGTGCCAGCCGCGAAGTAGCTAATGAAAAACTGTTTTTT. Protein: CASREVANEKLFF. The genes are TRBV5-4 and TRBJ1-4, with D unclear. The ends were cut back, 7 bases at V and 3 bases at J, with 10 bases in the middle. The CDR3 sequence is 13 residues long. Germline CDR1 and CDR2: SGHNT and YYREEE (reference sequence).

The chain carries TRBV27 and TRBJ1-2; D is uncertain. The germline V and J ends were trimmed by 4 bases and 8 bases, with 14 bases remaining between them. CDR1 MNHEY and CDR2 SMNVEV come from the germline V gene (reference sequence). The CDR3 is made up of 13 amino acids. The DNA for the CDR3 is TGTGCCAGCAGTTCTATCGACTTTTCCGGCTACACCTTC. Protein: CASSSIDFSGYTF.

Only one count was recorded for this clone. The chain carries TRBV19 and TRBJ1-2; D may be TRBD1 (5 bases). V lost 5 bases and J 5 bases, leaving 18 bases between the germline ends. Germline V CDR1 and CDR2: LNHDA, SQIVND (reference sequence). This CDR3 region has 15 residues. The CDR3 is CASSVPGSSLYGYTF. For the CDR3, the DNA is TGTGCCAGTAGTGTGCCAGGGTCATCACTTTATGGCTACACCTTC.

This clone is a singleton in its sample. The CDR3 is CASSYGQDLNYNSPLHF. The CDR3, as DNA: TGTGCCAGCAGTTACGGACAGGACTTAAACTATAATTCACCCCTCCACTTT. The genes are TRBV27 and TRBJ1-6; 7 bases match TRBD1. Trimming removed 4 bases from V and 3 bases from J; junction bases left unmatched: 9. The CDR3 totals 17 residues. In germline, CDR1 is MNHEY, CDR2 SMNVEV (reference sequence).

This chain connects TRBV30 to TRBJ1-5; 7 bases agree with TRBD1. Germline lookup yields CDR1 GTSNPN and CDR2 SVGIG (reference sequence). The CDR3 extends over 13 amino acids. The junction had 6 bases not matched to a gene; V was cut back by 5 bases and J by 5 bases. CDR3 in amino acids: CAWDSGGYQPQHF. For the CDR3, the DNA is TGTGCCTGGGACTCAGGGGGGTATCAGCCCCAGCATTTT.

This clone appeared a single time. This sequence joins TRBV7-6 and TRBJ2-7; 12 bases map to TRBD2. The CDR3 consists of 16 residues. Looked up from germline, CDR1 is SGHVS and CDR2 is FNYEAQ. The junction had 4 bases not matched to a gene; V was cut back by 0 bases and J by 4 bases. The CDR3 region has the DNA TGTGCCAGCAGCTTAGCGGAGACTAGCGGGGGATACGAGCAGTACTTC. Translated: CASSLAETSGGYEQYF.

The genes are TRBV6-5 and TRBJ2-2; TRBD2 agrees at 12 bases. CDR1 and CDR2 from the germline V gene are MNHEY and SVGAGI. The CDR3 loop spans 16 amino acids. Trimming cost V 2 bases and J 5 bases; bases outside gene matches: 3. The CDR3 sequence: CASSYLAGGRTGELFF. The CDR3, as DNA: TGTGCCAGCAGTTACCTAGCGGGGGGGCGGACCGGGGAGCTGTTTTTT.

The chain links TRBV30 to TRBJ1-5, with a weak D call TRBD1 (6 bases). CDR1 GTSNPN and CDR2 SVGIG come from the germline V gene (reference sequence). The V and J ends lost 5 bases and 6 bases respectively, with 14 bases between them. This CDR3 contains 13 residues. The CDR3 loop is CAWAGQPGQPQHF. As DNA, the CDR3 is TGTGCCTGGGCAGGACAGCCAGGTCAGCCCCAGCATTTT.

The CDR3 DNA is TGCAGCGCTGCGGTAGCCAAAAACATTCAGTACTTC. It specifies CSAAVAKNIQYF. V usage is TRBV29-1 and J usage is TRBJ2-4; D gene unclear. V shed 7 bases and J shed 0 bases, with 7 bases lying between them. CDR3 length: 12 amino acids. The germline CDR1 and CDR2 sequences are SQVTM and ANQGSEA.

The chain couples TRBV7-2 to TRBJ2-7; D uncertain. The germline CDR1 and CDR2 sequences are SGHTA and FQGNSA. CDR3 length: 13 amino acids. The V end lost 4 bases, the J end lost 0 bases, and 7 bases lay between the germline ends. CDR3 region: CASSSLPSYEQYF. CDR3 coding DNA: TGTGCCAGCAGCTCTCTACCCTCCTACGAGCAGTACTTC.

This rearrangement joins TRBV20-1 to TRBJ1-3; D is uncertain. Germline V gene data show CDR1 as DFQATT and CDR2 as SNEGSKA (reference sequence). This CDR3 contains 13 residues. V was cut by 3 bases and J by 2 bases, with 8 bases left in between. The CDR3 nucleotides read TGCAGTGCTAGTCGGGAAACTGGAAACACCATATATTTT. As protein: CSASRETGNTIYF.

This chain uses TRBV19 with TRBJ1-5; possibly TRBD1 for D (6 bases). The V gene lost 3 bases and the J gene lost 3 bases, with 9 bases spanning the gap. Germline V gene data show CDR1 as LNHDA and CDR2 as SQIVND (reference sequence). This CDR3 comprises 14 residues. The CDR3 protein is CASSITGNNQPQHF. The CDR3 DNA reads TGTGCCAGTAGTATCACAGGGAACAATCAGCCCCAGCATTTT.

The chain links TRBV7-6 to TRBJ1-1, with 7 positions matching TRBD1. This CDR3 spans 15 amino acids. Germline lookup yields CDR1 SGHVS and CDR2 FNYEAQ. Losses at the gene ends were 5 bases for V and 3 bases for J; bases not matched to a gene: 9. CDR3 bases: TGTGCCAGCAGCACGGGACCTGACAGGGACACTGAAGCTTTCTTT. Protein: CASSTGPDRDTEAFF.

V usage is TRBV29-1 and J usage is TRBJ2-3; 8 nucleotides match TRBD1. The CDR3 has 14 residues. V lost 6 bases to trimming and J lost 4 bases; unmatched junction nucleotides: 9. Germline V gene sequence: CDR1 SQVTM, CDR2 ANQGSEA. CDR3 protein: CSVAGQGRADTQYF. The CDR3 region has the DNA TGCAGCGTAGCCGGACAGGGTCGCGCAGATACGCAGTATTTT.

V usage is TRBV5-4 and J usage is TRBJ1-1; 9 bases line up with TRBD1. The CDR3 extends over 14 amino acids. Losses at the gene ends were 2 bases for V and 3 bases for J; bases not matched to a gene: 2. CDR1 is SGHNT and CDR2 is YYREEE in the germline V gene (reference sequence). CDR3 DNA: TGTGCCAGCAGCTTCTGGGACAGGGACACTGAAGCTTTCTTT. It codes for CASSFWDRDTEAFF.

V usage is TRBV20-1 and J usage is TRBJ1-5; tentative D call: TRBD1 (5 bases). In germline, CDR1 is DFQATT, CDR2 SNEGSKA (reference sequence). V was shortened by 3 bases and J by 2 bases, with 23 bases between the two germline ends. The CDR3 contains 18 residues. The DNA for the CDR3 is TGCAGTGCTAGTACTCTACTGTTCAGGGAAATGGGCAATCAGCCCCAGCATTTT. It encodes CSASTLLFREMGNQPQHF.